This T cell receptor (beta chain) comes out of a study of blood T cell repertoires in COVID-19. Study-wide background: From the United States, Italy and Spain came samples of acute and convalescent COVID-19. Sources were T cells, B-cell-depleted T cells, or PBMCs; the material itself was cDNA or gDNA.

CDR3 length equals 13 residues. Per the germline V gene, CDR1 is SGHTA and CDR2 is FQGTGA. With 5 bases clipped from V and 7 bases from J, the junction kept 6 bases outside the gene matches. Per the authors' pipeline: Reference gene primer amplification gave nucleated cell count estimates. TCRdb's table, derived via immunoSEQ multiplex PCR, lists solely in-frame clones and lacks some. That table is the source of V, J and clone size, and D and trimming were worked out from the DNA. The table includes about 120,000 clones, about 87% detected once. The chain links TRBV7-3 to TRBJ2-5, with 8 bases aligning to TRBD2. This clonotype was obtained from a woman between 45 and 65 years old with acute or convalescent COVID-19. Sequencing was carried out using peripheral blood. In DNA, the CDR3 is TGTGCCAGCAGCCCCGGGGGGGACCGGACCCAGTACTTC. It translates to CASSPGGDRTQYF.